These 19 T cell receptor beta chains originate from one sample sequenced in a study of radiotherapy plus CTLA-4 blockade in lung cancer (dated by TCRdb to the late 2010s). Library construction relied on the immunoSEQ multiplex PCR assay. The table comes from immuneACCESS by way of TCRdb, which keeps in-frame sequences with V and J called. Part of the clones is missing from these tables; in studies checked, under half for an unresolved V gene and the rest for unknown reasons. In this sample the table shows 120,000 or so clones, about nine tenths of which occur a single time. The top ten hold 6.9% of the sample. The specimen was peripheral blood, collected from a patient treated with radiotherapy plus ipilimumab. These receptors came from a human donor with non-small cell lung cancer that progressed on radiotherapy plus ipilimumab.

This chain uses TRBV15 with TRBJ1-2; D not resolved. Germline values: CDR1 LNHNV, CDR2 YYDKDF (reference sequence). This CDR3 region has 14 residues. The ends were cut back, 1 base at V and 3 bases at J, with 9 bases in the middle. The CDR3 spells CATSRGHPYYGYTF. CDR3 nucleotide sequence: TGTGCCACCAGCAGAGGTCATCCCTACTATGGCTACACCTTC. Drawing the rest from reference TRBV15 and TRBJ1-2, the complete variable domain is DAMVIQNPRYQVTQFGKPVTLSCSQTLNHNVMYWYQQKSSQAPKLLFHYYDKDFNNEADTPDNFQSRRPNTSFCFLDIRSPGLGDTAMYLCATSRGHPYYGYTFGSGTRLTVV.

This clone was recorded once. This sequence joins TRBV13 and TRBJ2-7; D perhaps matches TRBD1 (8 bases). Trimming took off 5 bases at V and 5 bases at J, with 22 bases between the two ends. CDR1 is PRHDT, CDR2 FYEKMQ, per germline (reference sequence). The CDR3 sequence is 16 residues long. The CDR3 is CASSPQGEGPGNEQYF. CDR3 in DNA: TGTGCCAGCAGCCCACAGGGGGAGGGCCCGGGAAACGAGCAGTACTTC.

The CDR3 coding sequence is TGTGCCAGCAGAGGGTCCTACGAGCAGTACTTC. The encoded protein is CASRGSYEQYF. V is TRBV6-5 and J is TRBJ2-7; no clear D. Germline V CDR1 and CDR2: MNHEY, SVGAGI. The CDR3 is 11 residues long. V was shortened by 6 bases and J by 1 base, with 4 bases between the two germline ends.

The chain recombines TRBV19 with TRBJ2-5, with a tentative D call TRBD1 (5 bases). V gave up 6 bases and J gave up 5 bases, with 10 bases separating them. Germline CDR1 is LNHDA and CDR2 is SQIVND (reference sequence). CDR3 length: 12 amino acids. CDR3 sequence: CASRQAGETQYF. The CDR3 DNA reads TGTGCCAGTAGACAAGCAGGGGAGACCCAGTACTTC.

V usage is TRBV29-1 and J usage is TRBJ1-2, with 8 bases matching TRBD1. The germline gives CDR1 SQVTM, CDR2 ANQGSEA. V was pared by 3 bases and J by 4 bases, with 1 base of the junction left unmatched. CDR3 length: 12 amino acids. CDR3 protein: CSVDQGAYGYTF. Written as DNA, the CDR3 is TGCAGCGTTGATCAGGGGGCCTATGGCTACACCTTC.

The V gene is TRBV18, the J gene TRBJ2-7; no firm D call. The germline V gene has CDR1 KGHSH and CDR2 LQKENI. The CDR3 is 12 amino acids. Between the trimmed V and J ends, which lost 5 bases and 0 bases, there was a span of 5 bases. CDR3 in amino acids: CASSRNSYEQYF. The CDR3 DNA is TGTGCCAGCTCAAGGAACTCCTACGAGCAGTACTTC.

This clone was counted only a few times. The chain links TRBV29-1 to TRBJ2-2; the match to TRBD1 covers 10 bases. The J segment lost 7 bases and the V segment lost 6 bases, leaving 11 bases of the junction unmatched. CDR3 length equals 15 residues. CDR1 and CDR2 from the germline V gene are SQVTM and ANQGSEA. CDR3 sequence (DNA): TGCAGCGTCCGCCGACAGGGGGCGCAGGGCGGGGAGCTGTTTTTT. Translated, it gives CSVRRQGAQGGELFF.

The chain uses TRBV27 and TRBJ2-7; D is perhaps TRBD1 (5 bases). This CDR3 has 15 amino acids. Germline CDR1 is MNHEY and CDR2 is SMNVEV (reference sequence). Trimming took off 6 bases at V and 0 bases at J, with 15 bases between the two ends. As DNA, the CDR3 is TGTGCCAGCAGGTTAAGGGGCCAGAACTCCTACGAGCAGTACTTC. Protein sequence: CASRLRGQNSYEQYF.

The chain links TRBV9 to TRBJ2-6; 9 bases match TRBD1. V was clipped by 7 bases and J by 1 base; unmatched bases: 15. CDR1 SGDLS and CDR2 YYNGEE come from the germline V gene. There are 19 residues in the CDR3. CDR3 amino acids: CASGTTSGTGNSGANVLTF. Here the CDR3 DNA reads TGTGCCAGCGGGACAACCTCCGGGACAGGGAATTCTGGGGCCAACGTCCTGACTTTC.

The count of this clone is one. CDR3 DNA sequence: TGTGCCAGCAGCCCGAAGACAGGTGAGCAGTTCTTC. Residues: CASSPKTGEQFF. The V call is TRBV7-9, the J call TRBJ2-1; D perhaps matches TRBD1 (6 bases). Germline V gene lookup returns CDR1 SEHNR and CDR2 FQNEAQ (reference sequence). The CDR3 loop spans 12 amino acids. With 5 bases removed from V and 9 bases from J, the gap between germline ends came to 11 bases.

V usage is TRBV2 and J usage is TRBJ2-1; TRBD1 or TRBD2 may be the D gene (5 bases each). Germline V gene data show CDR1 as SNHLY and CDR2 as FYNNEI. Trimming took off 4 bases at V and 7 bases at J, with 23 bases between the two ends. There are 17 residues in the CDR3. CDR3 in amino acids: CASSGARDLGKGNEQFF. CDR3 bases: TGTGCCAGCAGTGGAGCCCGGGACCTGGGGAAGGGGAATGAGCAGTTCTTC.

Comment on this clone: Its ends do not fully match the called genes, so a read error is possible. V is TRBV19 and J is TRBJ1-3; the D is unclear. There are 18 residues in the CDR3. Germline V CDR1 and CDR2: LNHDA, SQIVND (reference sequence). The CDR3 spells CASSILIRMGTSRNTIYF. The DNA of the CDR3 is TGTGCCAGTAGTATTCTGATTCGTATGGGTACCTCTAGAAACACCATATATTTT.

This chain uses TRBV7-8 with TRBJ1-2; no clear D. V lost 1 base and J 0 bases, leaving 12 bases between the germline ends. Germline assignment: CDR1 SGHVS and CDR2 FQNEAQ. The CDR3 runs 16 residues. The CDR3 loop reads CASSLVDGEANYGYTF. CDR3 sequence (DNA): TGTGCCAGCAGCTTAGTGGATGGGGAAGCTAACTATGGCTACACCTTC.

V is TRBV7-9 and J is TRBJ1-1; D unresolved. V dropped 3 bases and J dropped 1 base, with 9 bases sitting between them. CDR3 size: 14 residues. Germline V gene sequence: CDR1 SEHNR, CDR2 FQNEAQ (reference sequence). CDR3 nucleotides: TGTGCCAGCAGCTTCACCCAGGCGAACACTGAAGCTTTCTTT. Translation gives CASSFTQANTEAFF.

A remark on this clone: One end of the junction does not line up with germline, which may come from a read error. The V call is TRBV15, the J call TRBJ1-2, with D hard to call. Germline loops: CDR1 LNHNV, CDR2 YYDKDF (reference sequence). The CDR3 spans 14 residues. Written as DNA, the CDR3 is TGTGCCGCCAGCAGAGATCAAACGTACTATGGCTACACCTTC. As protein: CAASRDQTYYGYTF.

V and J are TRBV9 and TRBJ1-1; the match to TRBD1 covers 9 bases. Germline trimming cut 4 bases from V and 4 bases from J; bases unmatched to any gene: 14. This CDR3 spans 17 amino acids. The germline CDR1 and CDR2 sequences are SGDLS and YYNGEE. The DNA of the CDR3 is TGTGCCAGCAGCTCAACTATGTTGGGACAGGGTACCACTGAAGCTTTCTTT. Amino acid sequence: CASSSTMLGQGTTEAFF. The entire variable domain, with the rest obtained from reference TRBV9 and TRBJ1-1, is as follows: DSGVTQTPKHLITATGQRVTLRCSPRSGDLSVYWYQQSLDQGLQFLIQYYNGEERAKGNILERFSAQQFPDLHSELNLSSLELGDSALYFCASSSTMLGQGTTEAFFGQGTRLTVV.

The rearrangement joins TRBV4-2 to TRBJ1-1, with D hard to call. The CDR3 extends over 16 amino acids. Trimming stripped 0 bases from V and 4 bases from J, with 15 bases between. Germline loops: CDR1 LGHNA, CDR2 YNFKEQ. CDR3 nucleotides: TGTGCCAGCAGCCAAGATGGGCGGCTCTTAGGCACTGAAGCTTTCTTT. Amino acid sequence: CASSQDGRLLGTEAFF.

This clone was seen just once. CDR3 sequence (DNA): TGTGCCAGTAGTATATTGTCGCAGGGGGGAGTCCCTGAAGCTTTCTTT. Translated: CASSILSQGGVPEAFF. This chain uses TRBV19 with TRBJ1-1; TRBD1 agrees at 7 bases. The V segment lost 2 bases and the J segment 6 bases; nucleotides outside the gene matches: 12. Germline values: CDR1 LNHDA, CDR2 SQIVND (reference sequence). The CDR3 covers 16 residues.

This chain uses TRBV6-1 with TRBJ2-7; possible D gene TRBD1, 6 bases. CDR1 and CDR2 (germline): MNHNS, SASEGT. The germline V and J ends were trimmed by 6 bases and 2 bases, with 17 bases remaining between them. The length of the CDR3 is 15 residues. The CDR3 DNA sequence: TGTGCCAGCAGAACATTCGGACAGTCGACCTACGAGCAGTACTTC. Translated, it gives CASRTFGQSTYEQYF.